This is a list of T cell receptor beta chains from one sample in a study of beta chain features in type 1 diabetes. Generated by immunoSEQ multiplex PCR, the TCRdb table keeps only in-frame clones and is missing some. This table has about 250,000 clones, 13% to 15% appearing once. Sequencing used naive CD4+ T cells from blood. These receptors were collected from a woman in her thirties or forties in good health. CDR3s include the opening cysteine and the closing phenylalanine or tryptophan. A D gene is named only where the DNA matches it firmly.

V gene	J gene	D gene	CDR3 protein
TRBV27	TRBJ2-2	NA	CASRDRGGAGELFF
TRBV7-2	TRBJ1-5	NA	CASSSGVSQPQHF
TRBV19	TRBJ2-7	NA	CASSTPGGPHEQYF
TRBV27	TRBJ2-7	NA	CASSLQTGRSYEQYF
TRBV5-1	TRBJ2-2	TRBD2	CASSPTASGGHDTGELFF
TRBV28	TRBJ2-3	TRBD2	CASSSSGAGWADTQYF
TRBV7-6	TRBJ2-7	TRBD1	CASSLGTGAYEQYF
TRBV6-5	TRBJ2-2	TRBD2	CASSSGLARELFF
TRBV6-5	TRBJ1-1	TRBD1	CASSIGTGEGEAFF
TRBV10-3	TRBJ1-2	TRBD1	CAIRTGGFNGYTF
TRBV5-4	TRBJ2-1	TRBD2	CASSSGGLAGVDEQFF
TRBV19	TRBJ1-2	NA	CASSPQGLPGYTF
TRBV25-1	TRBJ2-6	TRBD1	CASSESGQGMSGANVLTF
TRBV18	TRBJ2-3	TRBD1	CASSRDREKAQYF
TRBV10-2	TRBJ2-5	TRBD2	CASSEGRGGETQYF
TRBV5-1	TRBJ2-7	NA	CASSLYSYEQYF
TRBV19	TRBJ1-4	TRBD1	CASRTRDRENEKLFF
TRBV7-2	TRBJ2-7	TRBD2	CASSSRLAGSYEQYF
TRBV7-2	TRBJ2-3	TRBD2	CASSSSLAGTGTDTQYF
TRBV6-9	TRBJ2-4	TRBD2	CASSYSGGLAGGKGRAKNIQYF
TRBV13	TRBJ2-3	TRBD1	CASSLDRLTDTQYF
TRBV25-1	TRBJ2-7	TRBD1	CASSEPGTGAGEQYF
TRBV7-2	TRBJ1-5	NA	CASSLAGDGGQPQHF